Here is one TCR beta chain with its context. This specimen comes from a study of blood T cell repertoires in COVID-19. On the study more broadly: Sources were T cells, B-cell-depleted T cells, or PBMCs; the material itself was cDNA or gDNA.

This table comes from immunoSEQ multiplex PCR, and its TCRdb copy is limited to in-frame clones, with some not included. This table has fewer than 140,000 clones, around 75% appearing once. CDR1 MNHNY and CDR2 SVGAGI come from the germline V gene (reference sequence). The CDR3 has 17 residues. The V end was cut by 5 bases, the J end by 7 bases, with 24 bases between. The receptor comes from a human donor with acute or convalescent COVID-19. The donor label of this sample is uncertain. Sequencing used peripheral blood. The rearrangement uses TRBV6-6 and TRBJ2-1, with D possibly TRBD1 on 6 matching bases. CDR3 in DNA: TGTGCCAGCAGTCTCAACCCCTTTGTGGACAGCTATAATGAGCAGTTCTTC. Its protein product is CASSLNPFVDSYNEQFF.